A single sample gave rise to the 18 T cell receptor beta chains below, sequenced in a study of cytomegalovirus exposure and HLA in healthy donors. The PCR made use of 60 Vbeta and 13 Jbeta primers. TCRdb's table, derived via immunoSEQ multiplex PCR, lists solely in-frame clones and lacks some. The table shows under 150,000 clones, with approximately 83% occurring only once. Material: PBMCs. The receptors stem from a male donor in good health and CMV-seronegative.

This chain uses TRBV18 with TRBJ1-5, with D tentatively TRBD1 (5 bases). Trimming stripped 2 bases from V and 2 bases from J, with 16 bases between. The germline gives CDR1 KGHSH, CDR2 LQKENI. There are 17 residues in the CDR3. Written as DNA, the CDR3 is TGTGCCAGCTCACCAGGCCGGAAGGGCAGGGGCAATCAGCCCCAGCATTTT. Protein sequence: CASSPGRKGRGNQPQHF.

The chain couples TRBV19 to TRBJ2-7; 13 bases are a match to TRBD2. CDR1 and CDR2 from the germline V gene are LNHDA and SQIVND (reference sequence). J was trimmed by 3 bases and V by 5 bases; bases with no gene match: 19. The CDR3 is 20 residues long. The CDR3 DNA sequence: TGTGCCAGTAGTCCCGCTCATGGACTAGCGGGAGCGGGGGGGCTCTACGAGCAGTACTTC. Residues: CASSPAHGLAGAGGLYEQYF.

This rearrangement joins TRBV6-1 to TRBJ2-2, with 7 bases fitting TRBD1. V was pared by 3 bases and J by 3 bases, with 4 bases of the junction left unmatched. Germline CDR1 is MNHNS and CDR2 is SASEGT. The CDR3 is 15 amino acids. CDR3 in amino acids: CASSEMQGDTGELFF. Written as DNA, the CDR3 is TGTGCCAGCAGTGAGATGCAGGGGGACACCGGGGAGCTGTTTTTT.

The chain uses TRBV7-2 and TRBJ2-2; the D gene is possibly TRBD1 (5 bases). CDR3 length: 15 residues. V lost 8 bases and J 6 bases, leaving 19 bases between the germline ends. Per the germline V gene, CDR1 is SGHTA and CDR2 is FQGNSA. CDR3 coding DNA: TGTGCCAGCGGGCTAGACAGCAGCATTCCCGGGGAGCTGTTTTTT. Amino acids: CASGLDSSIPGELFF.

V gene TRBV9 combines with J gene TRBJ2-3; D is perhaps TRBD1 (6 bases). Between the trimmed V and J ends, which lost 2 bases and 1 base, there was a span of 11 bases. The CDR3 consists of 15 residues. Germline V gene sequence: CDR1 SGDLS, CDR2 YYNGEE. For the CDR3, the DNA is TGTGCCAGCAGCGTGTCAGGGGCCCGCACAGATACGCAGTATTTT. Residues: CASSVSGARTDTQYF.

In its sample, this clone was seen a few times. The V gene is TRBV5-4, the J gene TRBJ2-1; tentative D call: TRBD2 (6 bases). CDR3 length: 15 amino acids. Germline V gives CDR1 SGHNT, CDR2 YYREEE (reference sequence). The germline V and J ends were trimmed by 4 bases and 5 bases, with 16 bases remaining between them. The CDR3 is CASSLRLVQDNEQFF. The CDR3 nucleotides are TGTGCCAGCAGCCTCAGACTAGTCCAGGACAATGAGCAGTTCTTC. The full variable domain, in which reference TRBV5-4 and TRBJ2-1 provide the parts outside the CDR3, is ETGVTQSPTHLIKTRGQQVTLRCSSQSGHNTVSWYQQALGQGPQFIFQYYREEENGRGNFPPRFSGLQFPNYSSELNVNALELDDSALYLCASSLRLVQDNEQFFGPGTRLTVL.

CDR3 nucleotides: TGTGCCAGCAGCCCTGTGGGGACAGACTATCATCAGCCCCAGCATTTT. Amino acid sequence: CASSPVGTDYHQPQHF. The chain carries TRBV11-2 and TRBJ1-5; TRBD1 aligns across 7 bases. The germline gives CDR1 SGHAT, CDR2 FQNNGV. CDR3 length: 16 residues. The V gene end was trimmed by 5 bases and the J gene end by 5 bases; junction bases not matched to a gene: 12.

V gene TRBV7-8 combines with J gene TRBJ2-7; possible D gene TRBD1, 6 bases. The germline CDR1 and CDR2 sequences are SGHVS and FQNEAQ. The CDR3 runs to 17 residues. Trimming cost V 2 bases and J 0 bases, with 17 bases left between them. CDR3 sequence (DNA): TGTGCCAGCAGCTTAAAGCCCCCGGGACACCGCTCCTACGAGCAGTACTTC. Protein product: CASSLKPPGHRSYEQYF.

CDR3 bases: TGTGCCAGCGGATGGGACAGGGACTACGAGCAGTACTTC. This sequence encodes CASGWDRDYEQYF. The chain couples TRBV2 to TRBJ2-7, with 9 nucleotides matching TRBD1. V dropped 8 bases and J dropped 3; count of bases not matched to a gene: 5. Germline-derived CDR1 and CDR2 are SNHLY and FYNNEI. This CDR3 spans 13 amino acids.

A remark on this clone: A read error is possible here, since a much larger clone lies one base away. The chain links TRBV6-5 to TRBJ2-3; 13 bases are a match to TRBD2. The CDR3 runs to 15 residues. Trimming at V came to 5 bases and at J to 4 bases, leaving 3 bases not matched to a gene. The V gene's germline CDR1 is MNHEY and CDR2 SVGAGI. The CDR3 here is CASSALAGGPDTQYF. The CDR3 nucleotides read TGTGCCAGCAGTGCACTAGCGGGAGGGCCAGATACGCAGTATTTT.

The chain combines TRBV11-2 with TRBJ2-1, with 9 positions matching TRBD2. Germline trimming cut 1 base from V and 8 bases from J; bases unmatched to any gene: 3. The CDR3 loop spans 14 amino acids. Germline CDR1 reads SGHAT; CDR2 reads FQNNGV. CDR3 nucleotide sequence: TGTGCCAGCAGCTTAGTCGCGGGAGGGTATGAGCAGTTCTTC. This sequence encodes CASSLVAGGYEQFF.

The chain couples TRBV7-9 to TRBJ2-1, with D possibly TRBD2 on 5 matching bases. Per germline, CDR1 SEHNR and CDR2 FQNEAQ (reference sequence). V was trimmed by 5 bases and J by 0 bases, leaving 14 bases between them. CDR3 size: 16 residues. In nucleotides, the CDR3 is TGTGCCAGCAGCCCTTGGACTGCTAGCTCCTACAATGAGCAGTTCTTC. Residues: CASSPWTASSYNEQFF.

This chain uses TRBV7-2 with TRBJ2-7, with D maybe TRBD1 (7 bases). Trimming took 8 bases from V and 4 from J, leaving 15 bases between them. The germline V gene encodes CDR1 SGHTA and CDR2 FQGNSA. The CDR3 length is 13 residues. The DNA for the CDR3 is TGTGCCAGCCGTAAAGCAGGGGGGTACGAGCAGTACTTC. Translating it yields CASRKAGGYEQYF.

CDR3 loop: CASSQDLESYNEQFF. The CDR3 DNA reads as TGTGCCAGCAGCCAAGACCTAGAGTCCTACAATGAGCAGTTCTTC. The rearrangement links TRBV4-2 to TRBJ2-1; D is uncertain. Germline CDR1 and CDR2: LGHNA and YNFKEQ. V lost 0 bases and J lost 1, with 7 bases in between. The CDR3 extends over 15 amino acids.

The genes are TRBV5-6 and TRBJ1-2; possibly TRBD1 for D (6 bases). CDR3 length: 15 amino acids. Germline V gene data show CDR1 as SGHDT and CDR2 as YYEEEE. Trimming cost V 3 bases and J 3 bases, with 15 bases left between them. The CDR3 region has the DNA TGTGCCAGCAGCTCAACAGGGTGGTACGACTATGGCTACACCTTC. This codes for CASSSTGWYDYGYTF.

This chain connects TRBV5-5 to TRBJ2-7; D gene unclear. This CDR3 spans 11 amino acids. Trimming shortened V by 0 bases and J by 6 bases, and 4 bases separated the two germline ends. CDR1 is SGHKS, CDR2 YYEKEE, per germline (reference sequence). The CDR3 loop reads CASSLVFEQYF. CDR3 DNA: TGTGCCAGCAGCTTGGTCTTCGAGCAGTACTTC.

V usage is TRBV4-2 and J usage is TRBJ2-3, with 9 bases matching TRBD2. The J segment lost 3 bases and the V segment lost 5 bases, leaving 9 bases of the junction unmatched. CDR3 size: 16 residues. Germline CDR1 reads LGHNA; CDR2 reads YNFKEQ. The DNA for the CDR3 is TGTGCCAGCAGCGGGGGGGTAGCGGGAGAGACAGATACGCAGTATTTT. This encodes CASSGGVAGETDTQYF.

The CDR3: CASSLGQTNQPQHF. DNA for the CDR3: TGTGCCAGCAGCCTCGGACAGACGAATCAGCCCCAGCATTTT. J is TRBJ1-5 and V is TRBV5-6; D is perhaps TRBD1 (6 bases). The V gene lost 4 bases and the J gene lost 4 bases, with 12 bases spanning the gap. Germline-derived CDR1 and CDR2 are SGHDT and YYEEEE. This CDR3 comprises 14 residues.